This TCR beta chain was obtained from a study of blood T cell repertoires in COVID-19. Cohort assignment relied on participant-reported clinical history. Within 2 weeks of study entry, exposed participants had contacted a PCR-confirmed or clinician-diagnosed COVID-19 case. This table comes from immunoSEQ multiplex PCR, and its TCRdb copy is limited to in-frame clones, with some not included. The repertoire includes approximately 280,000 clones, approximately 78% of them detected once, and roughly 5.3% sits in the top ten. CDR3 size: 18 residues. CDR1 MNHNS and CDR2 SASEGT come from the germline V gene. V gave up 4 bases and J gave up 0 bases; unmatched junction bases: 7.

This chain connects TRBV6-1 to TRBJ2-6; the match to TRBD1 covers 9 bases. This TCR derives from a man aged 40-55 years who had been exposed to COVID-19. Sequenced material: PBMCs or T cells enriched from blood (not recorded which). For the CDR3, the DNA is TGTGCCAGCAGTGGAAACAGGGGGCTAAGCTCTGGGGCCAACGTCCTGACTTTC. It codes for CASSGNRGLSSGANVLTF.